This T cell receptor beta chain was profiled in a study of T cells in Graves' hyperthyroidism and ophthalmopathy. RNA transcripts yielded amplified TCR beta CDR3 regions. The HTBI primer set was used in a first-round RT-PCR of the TCR CDR3. TCRdb re-called the multiplex PCR reads with MiXCR, one entry per CDR3 protein. The table includes some 500,000 distinct CDR3 sequences, about 16% detected once. Concerning this clonotype: What it binds is not known.

Thyroid ultrasound, orbital computed tomography, clinical symptoms, and serum thyroxine and TRAb underpinned diagnoses. V shed 3 bases and J 0 bases; nucleotides not matched to a gene: 11. The CDR3 consists of 17 residues. The germline gives CDR1 GTSNPN, CDR2 SVGIG (reference sequence). Findings and limits, study-wide: Ophthalmopathy was predicted by the model a median of roughly 6.6 months ahead of onset. A model of 13 V-J features distinguished ophthalmopathy from stable hyperthyroidism. Appearing also in blood were most of the thyroid clonotypes expanded above 0.001.

The TCR comes from a woman in her 30s with Graves' ophthalmopathy. Sequenced sample: blood. The chain links TRBV30 to TRBJ2-3, with 8 bases fitting TRBD2. CDR3 loop: CAWSGGELGPSTDTQYF. CDR3 coding DNA: TGTGCCTGGAGCGGGGGGGAACTAGGGCCGAGCACAGATACGCAGTATTTT.